The present entry profiles one T cell receptor beta chain with its context. TCRdb re-derived calls from the RT-PCR reads in MiXCR, one entry per CDR3 protein. The table shows roughly 940,000 distinct CDR3 sequences, with roughly 18% occurring only once. The entry originates in a study of patients and donors after allogeneic stem cell transplantation. The CDR3 loop spans 14 amino acids. Germline CDR1 SGDLS, CDR2 YYNGEE. V lost 4 bases to trimming and J lost 3 bases, with 13 bases between them. The clonotype comes from a human donor who was either an allogeneic HSCT recipient or a stem cell or donor lymphocyte infusion donor (not recorded which). It is not recorded whose cells these are; they may come from a transplant donor. This rearrangement joins TRBV9 to TRBJ2-5; tentatively, D is TRBD1 (6 bases). What was sequenced was blood, either unsorted or a sorted T cell fraction (not recorded which). CDR3 residues: CASSSWDNEETQYF. The CDR3 coding sequence is TGTGCCAGCAGCTCCTGGGACAACGAAGAGACCCAGTACTTC.